This T cell receptor beta chain was sequenced in a study of OX40 agonist ivuxolimab in advanced cancers. Trimming left V 3 bases short and J 0 bases short, with 14 bases between. Germline-derived CDR1 and CDR2 are SGDLS and YYNGEE. The CDR3 covers 16 residues. Measured with immunoSEQ multiplex PCR; TCRdb has only the in-frame clones, and not every one. The sample yields some 14,000 clones, roughly 87% seen once. The TCR comes from an adult with an advanced solid tumor such as melanoma, head and neck, liver or kidney cancer. The chain couples TRBV9 to TRBJ2-3, with D maybe TRBD2 (6 bases). This sample comprised CD4+ or CD8+ T cells sorted from blood, obtained in a trial of the OX40 agonist ivuxolimab. CDR3 residues: CASSAHPGTSTDTQYF. CDR3 nucleotides: TGTGCCAGCAGCGCTCATCCCGGGACTAGCACAGATACGCAGTATTTT.